This entry lists 15 T cell receptor beta chains sequenced from one sample in a study of T cells in localized non-small cell lung cancer. Clones were sequenced by immunoSEQ multiplex PCR, and TCRdb holds only the in-frame ones, with some missing. In the table there are roughly 17,000 clones, around 80% of which are singletons. Material: peripheral blood, obtained before any cancer treatment. The receptors derive from a male donor aged 60 or over with stage III lung adenocarcinoma.

The rearrangement links TRBV10-3 to TRBJ2-7, with D possibly matching TRBD2 (5 bases). CDR1 is ENHRY, CDR2 SYGVKD, per germline. This CDR3 is built from 12 residues. Trimming stripped 6 bases from V and 4 bases from J, with 10 bases between. In DNA, the CDR3 is TGTGCCATCAGCGGGGTTGAGTACGAGCAGTACTTC. Protein sequence: CAISGVEYEQYF.

This clone was observed a few times. This rearrangement joins TRBV28 to TRBJ1-1; D ambiguous. This CDR3 is built from 16 residues. Germline CDR1 is MDHEN and CDR2 is SYDVKM. V was pared by 4 bases and J by 1 base, with 16 bases between. Written as DNA, the CDR3 is TGTGCCAGCAGTTCGACCTATACCCAAAAGAACACTGAAGCTTTCTTT. Translated, it gives CASSSTYTQKNTEAFF.

The chain is built from TRBV7-9 and TRBJ2-3; no definite D call. The V gene's germline CDR1 is SEHNR and CDR2 FQNEAQ (reference sequence). This CDR3 has 17 residues. V was clipped by 5 bases and J by 0 bases, with 18 bases between them. The CDR3 DNA is TGTGCCAGCAGCCAAGATGTCCAGGCCAAGAGCACAGATACGCAGTATTTT. Its translation is CASSQDVQAKSTDTQYF. The whole variable domain, remainder taken from reference TRBV7-9 and TRBJ2-3, is DTGVSQNPRHKITKRGQNVTFRCDPISEHNRLYWYRQTLGQGPEFLTYFQNEAQLEKSRLLSDRFSAERPKGSFSTLEIQRTEQGDSAMYLCASSQDVQAKSTDTQYFGPGTRLTVL.

In this sample, this clone turned up once. The rearrangement joins TRBV7-9 to TRBJ1-5, with D unresolved. The CDR3 extends over 14 amino acids. Trimming stripped 1 base from V and 6 bases from J, with 10 bases between. Germline lookup yields CDR1 SEHNR and CDR2 FQNEAQ (reference sequence). The CDR3 nucleotides are TGTGCCAGCAGCTTAGGGGAGGGATTTCAGCCCCAGCATTTT. It is translated as CASSLGEGFQPQHF.

CDR3 sequence reads: CASSPRQSMGLELFF. CDR3 bases: TGTGCCAGCAGCCCCAGACAGAGTATGGGCCTCGAACTGTTTTTT. The chain has TRBV7-9 and TRBJ1-4; D is perhaps TRBD1 (5 bases). V was trimmed by 5 bases and J by 12 bases, leaving 22 bases between them. The CDR3 runs to 15 residues. The germline gives CDR1 SEHNR, CDR2 FQNEAQ (reference sequence).

The chain carries TRBV7-4 and TRBJ2-2; 7 bases are shared with TRBD1. J was trimmed by 2 bases and V by 6 bases; bases with no gene match: 9. Germline CDR1 is SGHVT and CDR2 is SQSDAQ. This CDR3 comprises 16 residues. The CDR3 loop reads CASSQRQGVNTGELFF. In DNA form, the CDR3 reads TGTGCCAGCAGTCAAAGACAGGGAGTAAACACCGGGGAGCTGTTTTTT.

The rearrangement joins TRBV5-1 to TRBJ2-3, with 8 bases matching TRBD2. Germline V gives CDR1 SGHRS, CDR2 YFSETQ. With V trimmed by 1 base and J by 4 bases, 5 bases remained unmatched. This CDR3 is built from 15 residues. In DNA form, the CDR3 reads TGCGCCAGCAGCTTGTTTAGCGGGGCCGCAGATACGCAGTATTTT. Protein product: CASSLFSGAADTQYF.

As to this clone: One junction end disagrees with the germline gene, perhaps due to a read error. J is TRBJ2-5 and V is TRBV7-7; either TRBD1 or TRBD2 may fit D (5 bases each). Per the germline V gene, CDR1 is SSHAT and CDR2 is FNYEAQ (reference sequence). The CDR3 has 15 amino acids. In nucleotides, the CDR3 is TGTGCTAGCAGCTTAGCTTTGTACGGGGCCTCGCCCCAGTACTTC. Its translation is CASSLALYGASPQYF.

V usage is TRBV5-6 and J usage is TRBJ2-1; 8 bases fit TRBD1. Germline-derived CDR1 and CDR2 are SGHDT and YYEEEE. The CDR3 runs to 12 residues. V gave up 2 bases and J gave up 15 bases; unmatched junction bases: 7. Here the CDR3 DNA reads TGTGCCAGCAGCTTTGGAGCAGGACAGGGGTTCTTC. Its protein product is CASSFGAGQGFF.

The chain employs TRBV11-2 and TRBJ1-3; 8 bases map to TRBD1. The CDR3 loop spans 18 amino acids. Germline V gene sequence: CDR1 SGHAT, CDR2 FQNNGV. V dropped 3 bases and J dropped 0; count of bases not matched to a gene: 10. The CDR3 protein is CASSFPRGQASSGNTIYF. CDR3 in DNA: TGTGCCAGCAGCTTCCCCCGGGGACAGGCCAGCTCTGGAAACACCATATATTTT.

The CDR3 sequence: CASQLGSGGPQETQYF. The CDR3 DNA follows: TGTGCCAGCCAGTTGGGGAGCGGGGGCCCCCAAGAGACCCAGTACTTC. This chain connects TRBV13 to TRBJ2-5, with TRBD2 matching 8 bases. The CDR3 sequence is 16 residues long. CDR1 is PRHDT, CDR2 FYEKMQ, per germline (reference sequence). V shed 8 bases, J shed 1 base, and the junction held 12 bases outside the gene matches.

The chain has TRBV10-3 and TRBJ1-1; D is unclear. The CDR3 runs to 15 residues. Germline V gene lookup returns CDR1 ENHRY and CDR2 SYGVKD. Trimming removed 2 bases at V and 4 bases at J, with 14 bases between. The CDR3 reads CAISENRVSPTEAFF. The CDR3 bases are TGTGCCATCAGTGAGAATAGGGTCTCGCCCACTGAAGCTTTCTTT.

The chain is built from TRBV9 and TRBJ2-1, with D possibly being TRBD1 (5 bases). Germline values: CDR1 SGDLS, CDR2 YYNGEE. V gave up 4 bases and J gave up 4 bases, with 15 bases separating them. CDR3 size: 15 residues. CDR3 nucleotides: TGTGCCAGCAGCTTGGACCCCAGGGAATACAATGAGCAGTTCTTC. This codes for CASSLDPREYNEQFF.

The rearrangement links TRBV6-1 to TRBJ1-1; 11 bases line up with TRBD1. V lost 6 bases, J lost 6 bases, and 6 bases stayed unmatched. Germline CDR1 reads MNHNS; CDR2 reads SASEGT. This CDR3 has 14 residues. The CDR3 DNA reads as TGTGCCAGCAGGCTAGGACAGGGGGCGGCTGAAGCTTTCTTT. Its protein is CASRLGQGAAEAFF.

This chain uses TRBV18 with TRBJ1-5; D unclear. V shed 8 bases and J shed 0 bases, with 14 bases lying between them. CDR1 KGHSH and CDR2 LQKENI come from the germline V gene. The CDR3 is 15 amino acids. The CDR3 sequence is CASNKGSYSNQPQHF. The CDR3 DNA reads TGTGCCAGCAACAAGGGTTCCTATAGCAATCAGCCCCAGCATTTT.